The text below deals with one T cell receptor (beta chain). It has no known antigen specificity. The data are from a study of T cells expressing NK-cell markers (dated by TCRdb to 2019 to 2021). Looking at the study overall: TCR beta-chain repertoires were profiled in sorted CD3+CD56+NKG2C+, CD3+CD56+NKG2C- and CD3+CD56-NKG2C+ T-cell subsets from fewer than 10 donors. Among the eight sequenced donors, seven were HCMV-seropositive and one was HCMV-seronegative. All eight donors whose samples were sequenced were randomly selected healthy volunteers, three of them men and five women. Libraries were sequenced as 2 x 150 bp reads on Illumina HiSeq 2000/2500, MiSeq or NextSeq. Beyond this particular receptor, the publication reports: Those dominant clonotypes were again the most abundant among CD3+CD56-NKG2C+ cells in several donors, at about 25-60.1%. It remained unclear whether the expanded NKG2C-expressing T cell clones were specific for HCMV antigens. For 5 or 6 donors, the dominant CD3+CD56+NKG2C+ clonotypes were among the top 10 CD8+ clonotypes and accounted for about 1.0-7.0% of CD8+ T cells.

Reads for this sample came from an Illumina HiSeq 2000. 5'RACE template switching, by which a universal primer site and unique molecular identifiers were added, was used to make TCR beta cDNA libraries. cDNA synthesis was primed from the TCR beta constant segment, followed by two successive PCR amplification steps. On the authors' methods: MIGEC handled demultiplexing of the reads and grouping by UMI, while MiTCR was used to assemble and quantify clonotypes. To exclude erroneous sequences, any TCR cDNA sequence not supported by at least two reads was discarded. Downstream repertoire analysis used the tcR package, and clonotypes were matched across fractions by CDR3 nucleotide sequence plus V segment. VDJmatch was used to annotate antigen specificity against VDJdb, with one amino acid substitution in CDR3 permitted. TCRdb reprocessed the reads, and each CDR3 protein sequence is entered once, without DNA. The V and J calls were not made by the authors but by TCRdb's processing. The table for this sample shows about 380,000 distinct CDR3 sequences. Around 4.9% of the sample is held by the ten biggest clonotypes.

HCMV-specific IgG was detected in serum with a commercial ELISA kit to determine HCMV serostatus. Ficoll density gradient centrifugation was used to isolate peripheral blood mononuclear cells from blood. The germline V gene encodes CDR1 SGDLS and CDR2 YYNGEE. Counted from cysteine to phenylalanine, this CDR3 has 14 amino acids. Only the protein is on record. The rearranged chain carries TRBV9 and TRBJ2-3; TCRdb calls TRBD1, which cannot be checked without DNA. The clonotype was recovered from a man aged 18 to 69 in good health. The sample comprised blood T cells: a sorted CD56 or NKG2C T cell subset, CD4+ or CD8+ T cells, or bulk PBMC T cells (not recorded which). The CDR3 corresponds to CASSVWGTMDTQYF.